This is a list of T cell receptor beta chains from one sample in a study of shared clonotypes between healthy human individuals. Here immunoSEQ multiplex PCR was the method, and the copy in TCRdb shows in-frame clones only, minus some. The sample contains approximately 2.5 million clones, more than 80% of which appear only once. The sample comprised naive CD4+ T cells sorted from blood. The receptors derive from a man aged 18-30 years in good health. Each CDR3 is given with its conserved first and last residue. A D gene is named only where the DNA matches it firmly. The size field is filled for only some rows; it gives once, few, many or a size class.

J: TRBJ2-7
V: TRBV28
length: 11
D: .
size: few
DNA: TGTGCCAGCAGTGTGGGAAGGGAGCAGTACTTC
CDR3: CASSVGREQYF

J: TRBJ2-1
V: TRBV6-6
length: 16
D: .
size: .
DNA: TGTGCCAGCAGTTACTCCCTACCCCGACAGAACAATGAGCAGTTCTTC
CDR3: CASSYSLPRQNNEQFF

J: TRBJ2-2
V: TRBV30
length: 14
D: .
size: once
DNA: TGTGCCTGGAGTGTAATAGGGGGGACCGGGGAGCTGTTTTTT
CDR3: CAWSVIGGTGELFF

J: TRBJ2-1
V: TRBV5-8
length: 15
D: TRBD2
size: .
DNA: TGTGCCAGCAGCCCGGGGCTAGCGGAGTACAATGAGCAGTTCTTC
CDR3: CASSPGLAEYNEQFF

J: TRBJ2-7
V: TRBV15
length: 15
D: .
size: .
DNA: TGTGCCACCAGCAGAGATTACGGGTTCTCCTACGAGCAGTACTTC
CDR3: CATSRDYGFSYEQYF

J: TRBJ2-7
V: TRBV10-2
length: 12
D: .
size: .
DNA: TGCGCCAGCAGTGATTCTGGGCTGACACAGTACTTC
CDR3: CASSDSGLTQYF

J: TRBJ1-2
V: TRBV4-3
length: 15
D: .
size: .
DNA: TGCGCCAGCAGCCAAGATCGGCGGACAGTCTATGGCTACACCTTC
CDR3: CASSQDRRTVYGYTF

J: TRBJ2-3
V: TRBV25-1
length: 15
D: .
size: .
DNA: TGTGCCAGCAGTGACGGACAGTCAAGCACAGATACGCAGTATTTT
CDR3: CASSDGQSSTDTQYF

J: TRBJ1-1
V: TRBV9
length: 13
D: .
size: .
DNA: TGTGCCAGCAGCGTTACGCCGAACACTGAAGCTTTCTTT
CDR3: CASSVTPNTEAFF

J: TRBJ2-3
V: TRBV6-6
length: 14
D: TRBD1
size: few
DNA: TGTGCCAGCACCTACACAGGGGGCGGCGATACGCAGTATTTT
CDR3: CASTYTGGGDTQYF

J: TRBJ1-6
V: TRBV2
length: 13
D: .
size: few
DNA: TGTGCCAGTCTTAAGGACAGCAATTCACCCCTCCACTTT
CDR3: CASLKDSNSPLHF

J: TRBJ2-1
V: TRBV5-1
length: 14
D: TRBD2
size: .
DNA: TGCGCCAGCAGCTCCGCGGGGGGGCTCGGTGAGCAGTTCTTC
CDR3: CASSSAGGLGEQFF

J: TRBJ2-3
V: TRBV19
length: 14
D: TRBD1
size: once
DNA: TGTGCCAGTAGCCCGACAGGGGGAACAGATACGCAGTATTTT
CDR3: CASSPTGGTDTQYF

J: TRBJ1-4
V: TRBV28
length: 15
D: .
size: .
DNA: TGTGCCAGCTCCCCCGGGGGCGGAACTAATGAAAAACTGTTTTTT
CDR3: CASSPGGGTNEKLFF

J: TRBJ1-3
V: TRBV19
length: 14
D: .
size: .
DNA: TGTGCCAGTAGTCCCCGGACCACTGGAAACACCATATATTTT
CDR3: CASSPRTTGNTIYF

J: TRBJ1-5
V: TRBV6-5
length: 15
D: .
size: .
DNA: TGTGCCAGCAGTTACAGCGGACAAGACAATCAGCCCCAGCATTTT
CDR3: CASSYSGQDNQPQHF

J: TRBJ1-1
V: TRBV29-1
length: 12
D: .
size: .
DNA: TGCAGCCTCGACCGGGGGAACACTGAAGCTTTCTTT
CDR3: CSLDRGNTEAFF

J: TRBJ1-3
V: TRBV6-1
length: 15
D: .
size: .
DNA: TGTGCCAGCAGTGACCGGGGGGGCTCTGGAAACACCATATATTTT
CDR3: CASSDRGGSGNTIYF

J: TRBJ2-3
V: TRBV2
length: 15
D: TRBD1
size: .
DNA: TGTGCCAGCACACGGGACAGGGGTAGCACAGATACGCAGTATTTT
CDR3: CASTRDRGSTDTQYF

J: TRBJ2-7
V: TRBV7-2
length: 16
D: .
size: .
DNA: TGTGCCAGCAGCCGGACTGGAGGGGTGAGCTCCTACGAGCAGTACTTC
CDR3: CASSRTGGVSSYEQYF

J: TRBJ1-5
V: TRBV21-1
length: 15
D: .
size: .
DNA: TGTGCCAGCAGCAAAGCGCAAGGAGACGGACAGCCCCAGCATTTT
CDR3: CASSKAQGDGQPQHF

J: TRBJ2-3
V: TRBV6-6
length: 15
D: TRBD2
size: .
DNA: TGTGCCAGCAGTTACGGGACTAGCGTGGCAGATACGCAGTATTTT
CDR3: CASSYGTSVADTQYF

J: TRBJ2-6
V: TRBV19
length: 19
D: .
size: .
DNA: TGTGCCAGTAGTATCCCTACAGGTAGCGCCTACTCTGGGGCCAACGTCCTGACTTTC
CDR3: CASSIPTGSAYSGANVLTF

J: TRBJ1-1
V: TRBV21-1
length: 15
D: .
size: .
DNA: TGTGCCAGCAGCAAAGCGACAGGAAAGAACACTGAAGCTTTCTTT
CDR3: CASSKATGKNTEAFF

J: TRBJ2-1
V: TRBV7-2
length: 11
D: .
size: .
DNA: TGTGCCAGCAGCCTTTCGGGAGTCCTGTTCTTC
CDR3: CASSLSGVLFF

J: TRBJ2-7
V: TRBV18
length: 16
D: TRBD1
size: once
DNA: TGTGCCAGCTCAGGTCTTCGGACAGGACCTTTTGGCGAGCAGTACTTC
CDR3: CASSGLRTGPFGEQYF

J: TRBJ2-5
V: TRBV6-5
length: 15
D: TRBD2
size: .
DNA: TGTGCCAGCAGTACCGGGACTAGCGGTAGGGAGACCCAGTACTTC
CDR3: CASSTGTSGRETQYF

J: TRBJ2-2
V: TRBV30
length: 12
D: .
size: .
DNA: TGTGCCTGGCGGTGGGCCACCGGGGAGCTGTTTTTT
CDR3: CAWRWATGELFF

J: TRBJ2-3
V: TRBV5-6
length: 13
D: .
size: .
DNA: TGTGCCAGCAGCTTGGTATCGGGCGCCGAGCAGTATTTT
CDR3: CASSLVSGAEQYF

J: TRBJ2-7
V: TRBV6-5
length: 11
D: .
size: .
DNA: TGTGCCAGCAGCCAGGGGGGGGAGCAGTACTTC
CDR3: CASSQGGEQYF

J: TRBJ2-5
V: TRBV5-1
length: 13
D: .
size: .
DNA: TGCGCCAGCAGCTTGCGTAGCCAAGAGACCCAGTACTTC
CDR3: CASSLRSQETQYF

J: TRBJ2-1
V: TRBV7-2
length: 14
D: TRBD2
size: .
DNA: TGTGCCAGCAGCGCGGGACTAGCGGGAAATGAGCAGTTCTTC
CDR3: CASSAGLAGNEQFF

J: TRBJ2-7
V: TRBV6-1
length: 11
D: .
size: .
DNA: TGTGCCAGCATACTCCGATACGAGCAGTACTTC
CDR3: CASILRYEQYF

J: TRBJ1-1
V: TRBV7-9
length: 15
D: TRBD1
size: once
DNA: TGTGCCAGCAGCTTCGGGACAGGGTATGACACTGAAGCTTTCTTT
CDR3: CASSFGTGYDTEAFF

J: TRBJ1-6
V: TRBV9
length: 14
D: .
size: .
DNA: TGTGCCAGCAGCTTACAGGGTGCTAATTCACCCCTCCACTTT
CDR3: CASSLQGANSPLHF

J: TRBJ1-2
V: TRBV6-1
length: 17
D: .
size: .
DNA: TGTGCCAGCAGTGCGGACGGACATGGGCGTCCTAACTATGGCTACACCTTC
CDR3: CASSADGHGRPNYGYTF

J: TRBJ2-3
V: TRBV7-9
length: 14
D: TRBD2
size: .
DNA: TGTGCCAGCCTTAGCGGGAGGGCCACAGATACGCAGTATTTT
CDR3: CASLSGRATDTQYF

J: TRBJ2-7
V: TRBV14
length: 14
D: .
size: .
DNA: TGTGCCAGCAGCCAAGGCGGGCGGACCTACGAGCAGTACTTC
CDR3: CASSQGGRTYEQYF

J: TRBJ2-7
V: TRBV2
length: 12
D: .
size: .
DNA: TGTGCCAGCAGTGGCGATTTCTACGAGCAGTACTTC
CDR3: CASSGDFYEQYF

J: TRBJ2-3
V: TRBV7-9
length: 17
D: TRBD1
size: .
DNA: TGTGCCAGCAGCTTGAGGGGGACAGGGGGCTCCTCAGATACGCAGTATTTT
CDR3: CASSLRGTGGSSDTQYF

J: TRBJ2-3
V: TRBV9
length: 19
D: TRBD2
size: once
DNA: TGTGCCAGCAGCAGTACTAGCGGGAGGGCCGGGGGAATCACAGATACGCAGTATTTT
CDR3: CASSSTSGRAGGITDTQYF

J: TRBJ1-4
V: TRBV19
length: 15
D: .
size: .
DNA: TGTGCCAGTAGGACCCGGGATACAACTAATGAAAAACTGTTTTTT
CDR3: CASRTRDTTNEKLFF

J: TRBJ2-1
V: TRBV7-9
length: 16
D: .
size: .
DNA: TGTGCCAGCAGCCTCGGGACCCTCCTATTTTACAATGAGCAGTTCTTC
CDR3: CASSLGTLLFYNEQFF

J: TRBJ2-6
V: TRBV2
length: 17
D: TRBD2
size: .
DNA: TGTGCCAGCAGTTTAGCGGGGCTCAGCTCTGGGGCCAACGTCCTGACTTTC
CDR3: CASSLAGLSSGANVLTF

J: TRBJ1-6
V: TRBV23-1
length: 18
D: .
size: .
DNA: TGCGCCAGCAGTCAGCTAGACACAGGGAGCTCCTATAATTCACCCCTCCACTTT
CDR3: CASSQLDTGSSYNSPLHF

J: TRBJ1-2
V: TRBV18
length: 14
D: TRBD1
size: .
DNA: TGTGCCAGCTCACCCCCGGGACAGGGGTACGGCTACACCTTC
CDR3: CASSPPGQGYGYTF

J: TRBJ2-7
V: TRBV11-2
length: 14
D: TRBD1
size: .
DNA: TGTGCCAGCAGCCCCAGGACAGGAGCCTACGAGCAGTACTTC
CDR3: CASSPRTGAYEQYF

J: TRBJ1-1
V: TRBV10-3
length: 14
D: .
size: .
DNA: TGTGCCATCAGTGAGTCGGCCAGTTACACTGAAGCTTTCTTT
CDR3: CAISESASYTEAFF

J: TRBJ1-1
V: TRBV18
length: 15
D: .
size: .
DNA: TGTGCCAGCTCACCATTTTCGGGGAAGAACACTGAAGCTTTCTTT
CDR3: CASSPFSGKNTEAFF

J: TRBJ2-1
V: TRBV6-6
length: 15
D: .
size: .
DNA: TGTGCCAGCAGTATTTCCGGGACACCTAACAATGAGCAGTTCTTC
CDR3: CASSISGTPNNEQFF

J: TRBJ2-1
V: TRBV7-8
length: 16
D: TRBD2
size: once
DNA: TGTGCCAGCAGCTTTGCGCGGGGGGGCTTGCGAAATGAGCAGTTCTTC
CDR3: CASSFARGGLRNEQFF

J: TRBJ1-3
V: TRBV6-5
length: 14
D: .
size: .
DNA: TGTGCCAGCGCCCGGGGGCGCTCTGGAAACACCATATATTTT
CDR3: CASARGRSGNTIYF

J: TRBJ2-2
V: TRBV29-1
length: 14
D: TRBD1
size: .
DNA: TGCAGCGTTGAAGAGACAGGGTACACCGGGGAGCTGTTTTTT
CDR3: CSVEETGYTGELFF